The source of this T cell receptor (beta chain) is a study of blood T cell repertoires in COVID-19. In the source study's methods: For nucleated cells, counts were estimated from reference gene primer amplification. Assay used: immunoSEQ multiplex PCR; TCRdb lists only in-frame clones, some missing. D and trimming were read from the DNA, whereas the V and J calls and clone size are those reported in that table. The table includes over 65,000 clones, approximately 80% detected once. The length of the CDR3 is 13 residues. Germline-derived CDR1 and CDR2 are MNHEY and SVGEGT. V was shortened by 3 bases and J by 6 bases, with 12 bases between the two germline ends. This clone was observed a few times.

Sequencing was carried out using peripheral blood. The chain carries TRBV6-2 or TRBV6-3 and TRBJ2-7, with D perhaps matching TRBD1 (6 bases). This clonotype was obtained from a man older than 75 with acute or convalescent COVID-19. The CDR3, as DNA: TGTGCCAGCAGTTATATGGCCAGGGGCGAGCAGTACTTC. Amino acids: CASSYMARGEQYF.